The TCR beta chain under discussion was sequenced for a study of type 1 and type 2 diabetes patients. Overall study context: Participants included type 1 and type 2 diabetes patients plus nondiabetic controls. Magnetic bead positive selection isolated CD4+ or CD8+ T cells from PBMCs. Whole-study results and caveats: In type 2 diabetes, highly-expanded CD4+ clones took a median around 4.1% of reads. With limited T2D and control samples, some T1D-only expanded clones may not be T1D-specific.

This clonotype was counted a few times. Its specificity is not known. V gave up 7 bases and J gave up 0 bases, with 14 bases separating them. CDR3 length: 15 residues. CDR1 is LNHDA and CDR2 is SQIVND in the germline V gene (reference sequence). PCR was run on genomic DNA. Multiplex PCR with 30 forward and 13 reverse primers amplified the TCR beta CDR3. TCRdb analysed the multiplex PCR reads with MiXCR anew, one entry per CDR3 protein. The sample lists 250,000 or so distinct CDR3 sequences, more than 45% occurring once. The chain has TRBV19 and TRBJ2-3, with TRBD1 as a possible D gene (5 bases). The specimen was peripheral blood mononuclear cells (PBMCs). The source of this sequence is a man between 18 and 35 years old with type 2 diabetes. The CDR3 DNA is TGTGCCAGTATGTGGAAGGGGTCTAGCACAGATACGCAGTATTTT. Protein sequence: CASMWKGSSTDTQYF.